The 2 T cell receptor beta chains below all came from one sample that was sequenced in a study of persistence of HIV-infected CD4 T cells. Their antigen targets remain unknown. Overlapping HIV-1 Gag 15-mer peptides at 0.85 to 1 ug per peptide per mL were used. CD40L-negative CD69-negative CD45RO-high memory CD4+ T cells were sorted as populations depleted of antigen-responding cells. The libraries were made with immunoSEQ version 4 in survey mode. Data came from immunoSEQ multiplex PCR; TCRdb stores just in-frame clones and leaves some out. This sample has just under 65,000 clones; 65% to 80% occur once, and the top ten carry around 1.7%. Sequences were derived from CD4+ T cells sorted from PBMCs after 18-hour stimulation, sampled from a patient who received antiretroviral therapy. These receptors were obtained from an adult man with HIV who was CMV-seropositive.

The chain joins TRBV21-1 to TRBJ1-2; the table calls TRBD1, which could not be checked here. TRBV21-1 is a pseudogene. CDR3 length: 13 amino acids. CDR3 loop: CASSTRHVDGYTF. In DNA form, the CDR3 reads TGTGCCAGCAGCACCCGACACGTGGATGGCTACACCTTC.

This clone was picked up a small number of times. CDR3 coding DNA: TGTGCCAGCAGCCAAGCGTACGAGCAGTACTTC. Translating it yields CASSQAYEQYF. The gene calls are TRBV3-1 (or the pseudogene TRBV3-2) and TRBJ2-7, with no clear D. V was clipped by 1 base and J by 4 bases, with 2 bases between them. CDR3 length: 11 amino acids. The germline CDR1 and CDR2 sequences are LGHDT and YNNKEL (reference sequence).